The entry below gives a single T cell receptor beta chain sequence along with its context. Antigen unknown. After removal of 4 bases from V and 7 bases from J, the junction contained 7 bases not matched to a gene. CDR1 and CDR2 (germline): SGHVS, FQNEAQ. The CDR3 has 15 residues. This entry is derived from a study of T cell responses to AZD1222 COVID-19 vaccine. Study observations and caveats: Spike-specific TCR breadth and depth both grew after two AZD1222 doses.

Only in-frame clones appear in the TCRdb table, and some are missing; sequencing was by immunoSEQ multiplex PCR. The sample lists about 140,000 clones; about 88% were seen once. This specimen consisted of peripheral blood, obtained 28 days after the second AZD1222 dose. The receptor's source is an adult who received the AZD1222 COVID-19 vaccine. The chain carries TRBV7-8 and TRBJ1-6; 7 nucleotides line up with TRBD1. The CDR3 spells CASSSARGGNSPLHF. In DNA form, the CDR3 reads TGTGCCAGCAGCTCAGCCAGGGGGGGAAATTCACCCCTCCACTTT.